This TCR beta chain was observed in a study of T-cell reconstitution after alpha-beta-depleted transplantation in children. Unique molecular identifiers were incorporated into the prepared TCRbeta library. Each CDR3 protein gets one entry after TCRdb re-called the PCR reads with MiXCR. The sample shows around 420,000 distinct CDR3 sequences, roughly 16% of them seen only once. Points from the study as a whole: Expanded graft clones numbering several hundred reportedly gave rise to alpha-beta T cells about two months after transplant. Some patients showed high day-60 TCRbeta diversity, which derived from surviving recipient T cells and thymic progenitors. Newly made T cells mostly supplied T-cell counts and diversity one year after transplant.

As for this clonotype: Its antigen remains unidentified.

The CDR3 sequence is 12 residues long. V trimming: 6 bases; J trimming: 14 bases; junction bases outside the gene matches: 7. Sequenced here: PBMCs, mostly from graft donor cells, sampled 360 days after TCRalphabeta/CD19-depleted stem cell transplant. The chain links TRBV12-3 or TRBV12-4 to TRBJ2-1, with TRBD2 identical over 10 bases. The sequence was collected from a boy younger than two who had a stem cell transplant for Wiskott-Aldrich syndrome, so the T cells may come from the graft donor. In DNA form, the CDR3 reads TGTGCCAGCAGACAAGCGGGAGGGCCTAAGTTCTTC. Residues: CASRQAGGPKFF.